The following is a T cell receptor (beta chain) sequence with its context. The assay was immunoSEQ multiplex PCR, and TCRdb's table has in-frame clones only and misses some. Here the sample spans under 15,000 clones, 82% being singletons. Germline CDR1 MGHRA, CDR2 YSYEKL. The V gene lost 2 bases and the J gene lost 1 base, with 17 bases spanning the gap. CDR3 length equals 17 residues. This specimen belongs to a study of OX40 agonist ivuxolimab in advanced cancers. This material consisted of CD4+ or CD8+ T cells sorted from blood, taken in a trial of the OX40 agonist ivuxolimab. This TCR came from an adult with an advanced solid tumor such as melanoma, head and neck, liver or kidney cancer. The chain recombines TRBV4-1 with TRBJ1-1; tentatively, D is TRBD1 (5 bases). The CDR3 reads CASSQYGRGGRNTEAFF. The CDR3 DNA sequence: TGCGCCAGCAGCCAATACGGCCGGGGCGGGCGGAACACTGAAGCTTTCTTT.